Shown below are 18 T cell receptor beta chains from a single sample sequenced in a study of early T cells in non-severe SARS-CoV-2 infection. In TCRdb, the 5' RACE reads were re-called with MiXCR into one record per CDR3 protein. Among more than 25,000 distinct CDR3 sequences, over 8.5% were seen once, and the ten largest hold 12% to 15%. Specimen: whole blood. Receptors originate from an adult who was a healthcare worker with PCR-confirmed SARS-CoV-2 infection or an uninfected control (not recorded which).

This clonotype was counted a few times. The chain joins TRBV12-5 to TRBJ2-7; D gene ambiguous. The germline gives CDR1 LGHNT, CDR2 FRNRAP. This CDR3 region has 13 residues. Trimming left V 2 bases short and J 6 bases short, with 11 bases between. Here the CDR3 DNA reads TGTGCTAGTGGTTTGACTACGCTGTCCGAGCAGTACTTC. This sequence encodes CASGLTTLSEQYF.

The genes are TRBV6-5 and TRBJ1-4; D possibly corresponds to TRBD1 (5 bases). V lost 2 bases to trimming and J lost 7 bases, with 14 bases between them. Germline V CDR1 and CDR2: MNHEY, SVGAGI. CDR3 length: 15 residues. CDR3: CASSYGDRNFEKLFF. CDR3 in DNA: TGTGCCAGCAGTTACGGGGACCGAAACTTTGAAAAACTGTTTTTT.

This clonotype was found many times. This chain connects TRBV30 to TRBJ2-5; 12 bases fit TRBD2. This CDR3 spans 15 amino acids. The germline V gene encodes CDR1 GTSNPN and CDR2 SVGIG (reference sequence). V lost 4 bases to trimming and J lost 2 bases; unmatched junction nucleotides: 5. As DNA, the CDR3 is TGTGCCTGGACGACTAGCGGGAGAGAACAAGAGACCCAGTACTTC. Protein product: CAWTTSGREQETQYF.

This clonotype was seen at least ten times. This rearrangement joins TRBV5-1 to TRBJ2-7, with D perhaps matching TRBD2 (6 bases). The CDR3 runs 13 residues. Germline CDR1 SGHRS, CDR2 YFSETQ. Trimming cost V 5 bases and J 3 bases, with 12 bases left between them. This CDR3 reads CASSRLGGYEQYF. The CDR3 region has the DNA TGCGCCAGCAGTAGGTTGGGGGGCTACGAGCAGTACTTC.

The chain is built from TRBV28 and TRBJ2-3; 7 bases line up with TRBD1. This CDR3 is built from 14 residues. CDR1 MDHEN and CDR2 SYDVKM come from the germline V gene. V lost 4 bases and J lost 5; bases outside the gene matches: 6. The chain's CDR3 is CASSSSTGVDTQYF. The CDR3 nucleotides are TGTGCCAGCAGTTCCTCCACAGGGGTAGATACGCAGTATTTT. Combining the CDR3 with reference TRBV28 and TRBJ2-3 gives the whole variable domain DVKVTQSSRYLVKRTGEKVFLECVQDMDHENMFWYRQDPGLGLRLIYFSYDVKMKEKGDIPEGYSVSREKKERFSLILESASTNQTSMYLCASSSSTGVDTQYFGPGTRLTVL.

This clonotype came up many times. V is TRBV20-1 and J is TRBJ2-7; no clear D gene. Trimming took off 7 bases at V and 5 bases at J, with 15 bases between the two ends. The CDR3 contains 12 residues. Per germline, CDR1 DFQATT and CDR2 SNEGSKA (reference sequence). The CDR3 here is CSGRKVGNEQYF. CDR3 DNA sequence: TGCAGTGGACGAAAGGTGGGGAACGAGCAGTACTTC.

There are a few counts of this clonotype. The CDR3 DNA reads as TGTGCCTGGAGTATCGGGCAGTTTAATTCACCCCTCCACTTT. It is translated as CAWSIGQFNSPLHF. The chain uses TRBV30 and TRBJ1-6; D unresolved. This CDR3 comprises 14 residues. CDR1 GTSNPN and CDR2 SVGIG come from the germline V gene (reference sequence). V dropped 2 bases and J dropped 6 bases, with 11 bases sitting between them.

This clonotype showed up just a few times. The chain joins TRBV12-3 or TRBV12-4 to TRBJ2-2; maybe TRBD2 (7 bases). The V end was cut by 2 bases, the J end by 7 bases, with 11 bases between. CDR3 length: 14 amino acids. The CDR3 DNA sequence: TGTGCCAGCAGTTTACGGGGGGCTGGCGGGGAGCTGTTTTTT. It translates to CASSLRGAGGELFF.

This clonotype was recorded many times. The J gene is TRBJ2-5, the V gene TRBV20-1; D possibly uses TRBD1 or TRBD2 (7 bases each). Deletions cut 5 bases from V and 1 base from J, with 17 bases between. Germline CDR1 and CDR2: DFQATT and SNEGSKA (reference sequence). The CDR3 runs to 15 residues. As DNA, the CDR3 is TGCAGTGCTCGCCAGGGGGGGGGATCCCAAGAGACCCAGTACTTC. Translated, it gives CSARQGGGSQETQYF.

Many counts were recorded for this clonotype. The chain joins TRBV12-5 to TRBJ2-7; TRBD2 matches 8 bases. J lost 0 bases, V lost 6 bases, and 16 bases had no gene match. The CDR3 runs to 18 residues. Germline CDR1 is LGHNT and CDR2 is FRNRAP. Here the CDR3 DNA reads TGTGCTAGTGGACCGGCGACTAAGCGGGGGCAGATCTCCTACGAGCAGTACTTC. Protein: CASGPATKRGQISYEQYF.

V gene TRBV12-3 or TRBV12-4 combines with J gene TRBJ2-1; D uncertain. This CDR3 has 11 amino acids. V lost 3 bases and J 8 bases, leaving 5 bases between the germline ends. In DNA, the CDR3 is TGTGCCAGCAGTTTGGAACATGAGCAGTTCTTC. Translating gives CASSLEHEQFF.

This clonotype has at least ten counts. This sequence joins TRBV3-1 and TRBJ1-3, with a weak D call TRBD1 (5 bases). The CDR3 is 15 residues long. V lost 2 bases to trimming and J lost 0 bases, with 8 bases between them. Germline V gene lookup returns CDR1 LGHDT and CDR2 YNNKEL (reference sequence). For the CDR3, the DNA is TGTGCCAGCAGCCAACAAAGGGGCTCTGGAAACACCATATATTTT. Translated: CASSQQRGSGNTIYF. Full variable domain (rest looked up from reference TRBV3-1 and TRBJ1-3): DTAVSQTPKYLVTQMGNDKSIKCEQNLGHDTMYWYKQDSKKFLKIMFSYNNKELIINETVPNRFSPKSPDKAHLNLHINSLELGDSAVYFCASSQQRGSGNTIYFGEGSWLTVV.

The CDR3 DNA is TGCAGCGTTGACCAGGGAGGAGACCCGGATACGCAGTATTTT. Translation gives CSVDQGGDPDTQYF. The chain couples TRBV29-1 to TRBJ2-3, with D maybe TRBD2 (6 bases). The CDR3 extends over 14 amino acids. Germline assignment: CDR1 SQVTM and CDR2 ANQGSEA. Deletions cut 3 bases from V and 6 bases from J, with 16 bases between.

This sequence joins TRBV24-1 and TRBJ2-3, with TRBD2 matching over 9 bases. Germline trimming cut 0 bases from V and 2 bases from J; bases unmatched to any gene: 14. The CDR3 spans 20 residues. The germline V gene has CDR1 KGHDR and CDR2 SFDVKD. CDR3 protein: CATSDLVGELAGPSTDTQYF. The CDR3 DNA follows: TGTGCCACCAGTGATTTGGTTGGGGAGCTAGCGGGACCGTCCACAGATACGCAGTATTTT.

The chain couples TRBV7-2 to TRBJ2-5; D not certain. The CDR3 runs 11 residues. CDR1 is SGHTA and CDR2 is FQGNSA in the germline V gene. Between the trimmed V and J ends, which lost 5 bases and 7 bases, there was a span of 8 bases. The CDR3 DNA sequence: TGTGCCAGCAGCATGAAGAGGACCCAGTACTTC. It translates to CASSMKRTQYF.

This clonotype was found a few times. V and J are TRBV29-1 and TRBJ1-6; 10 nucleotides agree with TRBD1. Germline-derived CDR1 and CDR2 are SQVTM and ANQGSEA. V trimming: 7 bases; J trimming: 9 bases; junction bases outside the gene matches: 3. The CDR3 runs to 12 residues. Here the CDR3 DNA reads TGCAGCGGGAGGGACAGGGGTTCACCCCTCCACTTT. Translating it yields CSGRDRGSPLHF.

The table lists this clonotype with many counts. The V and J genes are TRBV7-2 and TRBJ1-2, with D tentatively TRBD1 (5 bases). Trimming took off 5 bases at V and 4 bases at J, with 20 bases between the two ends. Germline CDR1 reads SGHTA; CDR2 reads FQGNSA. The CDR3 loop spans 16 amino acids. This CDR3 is CASSPAPGRFSYGYTF. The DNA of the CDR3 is TGTGCCAGCAGCCCCGCACCGGGACGTTTTTCCTATGGCTACACCTTC.

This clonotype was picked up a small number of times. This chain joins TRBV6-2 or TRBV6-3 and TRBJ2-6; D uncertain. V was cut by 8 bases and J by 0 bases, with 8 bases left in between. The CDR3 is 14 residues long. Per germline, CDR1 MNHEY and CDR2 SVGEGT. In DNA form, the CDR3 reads TGTGCCAGCCGACACCTCTCTGGGGCCAACGTCCTGACTTTC. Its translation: CASRHLSGANVLTF.